This T cell receptor (beta chain) was documented in a study of chemoradiotherapy in HPV16-positive cancers. Background on the study: A couple of HPV16-positive patients' cells yielded candidate HPV-specific clones and common motifs. Regarding the study as a whole: Candidate HPV-specific clones and E7-related TCR motifs grew in tumor during treatment. HPV-responsive T-cell expansion during chemoradiotherapy was linked to improved recurrence-free survival in HPV16-positive patients.

Samples were taken several times over chemoradiotherapy. Trimming cost V 3 bases and J 4 bases, with 13 bases left between them. Per germline, CDR1 LNHDA and CDR2 SQIVND (reference sequence). The CDR3 is 14 amino acids. Assay: immunoSEQ multiplex PCR; the TCRdb copy retains only in-frame clones and omits some. The sample holds approximately 17,000 clones; roughly 90% are singletons and the top ten take around 2%. A remark on this clone: Its specificity is not known.

This chain uses TRBV19 with TRBJ2-7; D is undetermined. The sequence derives from a human donor with HPV-associated anogenital cancer. Specimen: blood, collected from a patient who underwent chemoradiotherapy. The CDR3 sequence is CASSIGGYGYEQYF. The CDR3 nucleotides read TGTGCCAGTAGTATCGGCGGCTACGGTTACGAGCAGTACTTC.